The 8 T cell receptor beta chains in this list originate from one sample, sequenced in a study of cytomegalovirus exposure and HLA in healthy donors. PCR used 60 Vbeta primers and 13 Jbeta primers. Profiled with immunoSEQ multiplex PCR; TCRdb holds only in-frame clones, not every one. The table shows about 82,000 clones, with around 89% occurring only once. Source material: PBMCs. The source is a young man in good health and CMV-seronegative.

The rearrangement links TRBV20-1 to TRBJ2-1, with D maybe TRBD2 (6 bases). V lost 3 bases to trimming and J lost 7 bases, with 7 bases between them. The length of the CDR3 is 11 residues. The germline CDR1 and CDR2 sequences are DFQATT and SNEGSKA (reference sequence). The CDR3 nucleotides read TGCAGTGCTAGCGGGGGTAATGAGCAGTTCTTC. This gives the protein CSASGGNEQFF.

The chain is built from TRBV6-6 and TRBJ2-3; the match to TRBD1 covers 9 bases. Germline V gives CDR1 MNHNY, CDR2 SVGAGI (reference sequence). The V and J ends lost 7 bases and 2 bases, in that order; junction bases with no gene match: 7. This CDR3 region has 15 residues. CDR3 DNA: TGTGCCAGCAAAACCGACAGGGGGTACACAGATACGCAGTATTTT. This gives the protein CASKTDRGYTDTQYF.

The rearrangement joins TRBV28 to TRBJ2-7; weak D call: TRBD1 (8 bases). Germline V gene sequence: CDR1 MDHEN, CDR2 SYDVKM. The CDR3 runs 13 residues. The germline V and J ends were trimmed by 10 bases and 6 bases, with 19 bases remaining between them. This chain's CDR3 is CATDRGGSTEQYF. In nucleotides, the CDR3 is TGTGCCACCGACAGGGGCGGGAGCACCGAGCAGTACTTC.

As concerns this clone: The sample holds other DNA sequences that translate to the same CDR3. CDR3 bases: TGTGCCAGCAGCGGACTAGCGGGCACTAGCACAGATACGCAGTATTTT. This gives the protein CASSGLAGTSTDTQYF. The chain joins TRBV9 to TRBJ2-3; TRBD2 matches at 10 bases. Trimming cost V 3 bases and J 0 bases; bases outside gene matches: 4. CDR1 and CDR2 (germline): SGDLS, YYNGEE. The CDR3 sequence is 16 residues long.

The CDR3 reads CASRTSSYEQYF. CDR3 sequence (DNA): TGTGCCAGCAGAACCAGTTCCTACGAGCAGTACTTC. The J gene is TRBJ2-7, the V gene TRBV28, with D unclear. Between the trimmed V and J ends, which lost 6 bases and 1 base, there was a span of 7 bases. This CDR3 is built from 12 residues. CDR1 is MDHEN and CDR2 is SYDVKM in the germline V gene.

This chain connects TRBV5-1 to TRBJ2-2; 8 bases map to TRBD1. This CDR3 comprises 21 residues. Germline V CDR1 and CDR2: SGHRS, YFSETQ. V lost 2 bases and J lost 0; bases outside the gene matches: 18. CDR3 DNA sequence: TGCGCCAGCAGCTTTCGCCCGGGACAGGCGACACTAAGCGCGAACACCGGGGAGCTGTTTTTT. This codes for CASSFRPGQATLSANTGELFF.

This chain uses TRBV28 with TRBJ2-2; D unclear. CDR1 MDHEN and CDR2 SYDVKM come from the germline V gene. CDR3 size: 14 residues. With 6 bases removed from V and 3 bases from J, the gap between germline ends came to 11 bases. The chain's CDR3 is CASRKKRDTGELFF. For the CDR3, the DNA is TGTGCCAGCAGGAAGAAGCGAGACACCGGGGAGCTGTTTTTT.

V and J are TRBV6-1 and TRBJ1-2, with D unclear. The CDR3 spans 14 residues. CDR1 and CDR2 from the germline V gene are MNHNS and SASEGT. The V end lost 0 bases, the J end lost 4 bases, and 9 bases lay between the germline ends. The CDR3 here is CASSEAGRPYGYTF. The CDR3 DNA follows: TGTGCCAGCAGTGAAGCGGGCAGACCCTATGGCTACACCTTC.